The 22 T cell receptor beta chains in this list originate from one sample, sequenced in a study of T cell responses to AZD1222 COVID-19 vaccine. TCRdb's copy holds only in-frame clones and misses some; the assay was immunoSEQ multiplex PCR. Among around 83,000 clones, just over 90% were seen once, and the ten largest hold around 5%. Sample: peripheral blood, taken on day 0 of AZD1222 vaccination. The receptors come from an adult in good health.

The chain recombines TRBV3-1 (or the pseudogene TRBV3-2) with TRBJ1-3; D ambiguous. Trimming left V 3 bases short and J 0 bases short, with 9 bases between. CDR1 and CDR2 from the germline V gene are LGHDT and YNNKEL (reference sequence). This CDR3 spans 15 amino acids. CDR3 amino acids: CASSQYRDSGNTIYF. The CDR3 region has the DNA TGTGCCAGCAGCCAGTACCGGGACTCTGGAAACACCATATATTTT.

Only one count was recorded for this clone. V is TRBV27 and J is TRBJ2-1; a possible D gene is TRBD2 (6 bases). The germline V gene has CDR1 MNHEY and CDR2 SMNVEV (reference sequence). This CDR3 is built from 13 residues. Trimming left V 6 bases short and J 4 bases short, with 10 bases between. For the CDR3, the DNA is TGTGCCAGCAGGTTGAGCGGGTACAATGAGCAGTTCTTC. This encodes CASRLSGYNEQFF.

The sample holds one count of this clone. The CDR3 bases are TGTGCCAGCAGCTTGACAGGGGGCGGCGAGCAGTACTTC. Translated: CASSLTGGGEQYF. The rearrangement uses TRBV7-9 and TRBJ2-7; 10 bases line up with TRBD1. This CDR3 region has 13 residues. Unmatched junction bases numbered 2, after V lost 3 bases and J lost 6 bases. Germline loops: CDR1 SEHNR, CDR2 FQNEAQ (reference sequence).

V and J are TRBV2 and TRBJ2-2; the match to TRBD2 covers 10 bases. The J segment lost 4 bases and the V segment lost 6 bases, leaving 2 bases of the junction unmatched. The CDR3 runs 14 residues. Germline V gene data show CDR1 as SNHLY and CDR2 as FYNNEI. The CDR3 DNA reads as TGTGCCAGCAGGGGACTAGCGACCACCGGGGAGCTGTTTTTT. This encodes CASRGLATTGELFF.

The V call is TRBV18, the J call TRBJ2-7, with 11 nucleotides matching TRBD1. CDR1 and CDR2 from the germline V gene are KGHSH and LQKENI. This CDR3 is built from 15 residues. The J segment lost 3 bases and the V segment lost 3 bases, leaving 4 bases of the junction unmatched. CDR3 bases: TGTGCCAGCTCACCTCAGGGACAGGGGGACTACGAGCAGTACTTC. Translation gives CASSPQGQGDYEQYF. Using reference TRBV18 and TRBJ2-7 for the parts outside the CDR3, the full variable domain is NAGVMQNPRHLVRRRGQEARLRCSPMKGHSHVYWYRQLPEEGLKFMVYLQKENIIDESGMPKERFSAEFPKEGPSILRIQQVVRGDSAAYFCASSPQGQGDYEQYFGPGTRLTVT.

CDR3 amino acids: CASSEVQGPSGNTIYF. The CDR3 nucleotides are TGTGCCAGCAGTGAAGTGCAGGGTCCCTCTGGAAACACCATATATTTT. This sequence joins TRBV6-1 and TRBJ1-3; weak D call: TRBD1 (5 bases). V was shortened by 1 base and J by 0 bases, with 10 bases between the two germline ends. This CDR3 has 16 amino acids. Germline V gene data show CDR1 as MNHNS and CDR2 as SASEGT.

The chain uses TRBV14 and TRBJ2-7, with D possibly TRBD2 on 6 matching bases. In germline, CDR1 is SGHDN, CDR2 FVKESK. V was trimmed by 7 bases and J by 9 bases, leaving 16 bases between them. There are 12 residues in the CDR3. DNA for the CDR3: TGTGCCAGCACCCCCGGGGGAGCCCGGCAGTACTTC. Residues: CASTPGGARQYF.

This clone appeared a single time. DNA for the CDR3: TGTGCCAGCATTCCGCGGGGAGCCTACAATGAGCAGTTCTTC. It codes for CASIPRGAYNEQFF. J is TRBJ2-1 and V is TRBV2; possibly TRBD2 for D (6 bases). Germline assignment: CDR1 SNHLY and CDR2 FYNNEI. V was clipped by 7 bases and J by 2 bases, with 12 bases between them. This CDR3 comprises 14 residues.

The chain has TRBV5-1 and TRBJ2-7; 8 nucleotides align to TRBD2. The V gene's germline CDR1 is SGHRS and CDR2 YFSETQ. V shed 5 bases, J shed 5 bases, and the junction held 6 bases outside the gene matches. This CDR3 spans 13 amino acids. The CDR3 here is CASSSTSGHEQYF. In nucleotides, the CDR3 is TGCGCCAGCAGTTCTACTAGCGGCCACGAGCAGTACTTC. The variable domain in full, with the rest retrieved from reference TRBV5-1 and TRBJ2-7, is KAGVTQTPRYLIKTRGQQVTLSCSPISGHRSVSWYQQTPGQGLQFLFEYFSETQRNKGNFPGRFSGRQFSNSRSEMNVSTLELGDSALYLCASSSTSGHEQYFGPGTRLTVT.

V and J are TRBV10-3 and TRBJ2-2; D is ambiguous. CDR3 length equals 14 residues. Trimming stripped 10 bases from V and 7 bases from J, with 19 bases between. CDR1 is ENHRY, CDR2 SYGVKD, per germline. CDR3 sequence: CATTSLGKDGELFF. CDR3 nucleotides: TGTGCCACAACCTCCCTGGGAAAGGACGGGGAGCTGTTTTTT.

The chain couples TRBV3-1 (or the pseudogene TRBV3-2) to TRBJ2-7, with 8 nucleotides matching TRBD1. V dropped 3 bases and J dropped 2; count of bases not matched to a gene: 3. Germline V gene data show CDR1 as LGHDT and CDR2 as YNNKEL (reference sequence). This CDR3 region has 14 residues. CDR3 loop: CASSQDRVAYEQYF. CDR3 coding DNA: TGTGCCAGCAGCCAGGACAGGGTGGCCTACGAGCAGTACTTC.

This chain links TRBV9 with TRBJ2-1, with a tentative D call TRBD1 (6 bases). The ends were cut back, 1 base at V and 2 bases at J, with 13 bases in the middle. Germline V gene sequence: CDR1 SGDLS, CDR2 YYNGEE. The CDR3 consists of 16 residues. The CDR3 loop reads CASSVRQAPTYNEQFF. The CDR3 nucleotides are TGTGCCAGCAGCGTAAGACAGGCGCCTACCTACAATGAGCAGTTCTTC.

This clone was seen a few times. J is TRBJ1-3 and V is TRBV9; D remains unclear. V was trimmed by 1 base and J by 2 bases, leaving 7 bases between them. The CDR3 sequence is 14 residues long. Germline V gives CDR1 SGDLS, CDR2 YYNGEE. The CDR3 is CASSVQDAGNTIYF. DNA for the CDR3: TGTGCCAGCAGCGTACAAGACGCTGGAAACACCATATATTTT.

The V gene is TRBV10-3, the J gene TRBJ2-5, with D possibly TRBD1 on 5 matching bases. The V gene lost 2 bases and the J gene lost 5 bases, with 9 bases spanning the gap. The germline V gene has CDR1 ENHRY and CDR2 SYGVKD. CDR3 length: 13 amino acids. Here the CDR3 reads CAISETGLETQYF. For the CDR3, the DNA is TGTGCCATCAGTGAGACAGGTTTGGAGACCCAGTACTTC.

CDR3 sequence (DNA): TGTGCCACCAGTGATGGGGGGTTGGAGACCCAGTACTTC. Translation: CATSDGGLETQYF. The chain carries TRBV24-1 and TRBJ2-5; TRBD2 might be the D (6 bases). The CDR3 totals 13 residues. The V end was cut by 3 bases, the J end by 5 bases, with 9 bases between. Germline lookup yields CDR1 KGHDR and CDR2 SFDVKD.

The J gene is TRBJ1-5, the V gene TRBV18; D is possibly TRBD1 (5 bases). The CDR3 totals 16 residues. The germline gives CDR1 KGHSH, CDR2 LQKENI. V was pared by 3 bases and J by 5 bases, with 17 bases between. CDR3 protein: CASSPLRWGNDQPQHF. The CDR3 DNA follows: TGTGCCAGCTCACCCCTCCGGTGGGGGAACGATCAGCCCCAGCATTTT.

The chain combines TRBV2 with TRBJ2-1; TRBD2 agrees at 11 bases. With V trimmed by 1 base and J by 9 bases, 5 bases remained unmatched. Germline V gene data show CDR1 as SNHLY and CDR2 as FYNNEI. This CDR3 contains 15 residues. CDR3 sequence reads: CASSEGLAGGGEQFF. CDR3 bases: TGTGCCAGCAGTGAAGGGCTAGCGGGAGGCGGTGAGCAGTTCTTC.

This clone was counted a single time. V gene TRBV5-6 combines with J gene TRBJ2-7; maybe TRBD2 (6 bases). There are 13 residues in the CDR3. Trimming left V 6 bases short and J 3 bases short, with 13 bases between. From germline, CDR1 is SGHDT and CDR2 YYEEEE. This CDR3 is CASTTGGDYEQYF. The CDR3, as DNA: TGTGCCAGCACCACTGGAGGGGACTACGAGCAGTACTTC.

In its sample, this clone ranks as medium-sized. This chain connects TRBV6-5 to TRBJ1-1; a possible D gene is TRBD1 (5 bases). Germline assignment: CDR1 MNHEY and CDR2 SVGAGI. There are 12 residues in the CDR3. Trimming took 6 bases from V and 7 from J, leaving 12 bases between them. DNA for the CDR3: TGTGCCAGCAGCCTCGGGGGGGATGAAGCTTTCTTT. Translating gives CASSLGGDEAFF.

This rearrangement joins TRBV3-1 (or the pseudogene TRBV3-2) to TRBJ1-3; D uncertain. Per germline, CDR1 LGHDT and CDR2 YNNKEL (reference sequence). Between the trimmed V and J ends, which lost 6 bases and 8 bases, there was a span of 14 bases. The CDR3 spans 13 residues. The CDR3 is CASSYRRGDTIYF. CDR3 DNA: TGTGCCAGCAGTTATCGTAGAGGTGACACCATATATTTT.

This rearrangement joins TRBV12-3 or TRBV12-4 to TRBJ2-7; D call uncertain. The CDR3 loop spans 13 amino acids. Trimming shortened V by 6 bases and J by 9 bases, and 18 bases separated the two germline ends. The CDR3 is CASSRDRNLGQYF. CDR3 bases: TGTGCCAGCAGCCGTGACCGAAATTTAGGGCAGTACTTC.

The chain links TRBV2 to TRBJ1-2; D ambiguous. V lost 4 bases and J lost 5, with 8 bases in between. The CDR3 covers 12 residues. The germline V gene encodes CDR1 SNHLY and CDR2 FYNNEI. CDR3 sequence reads: CASSARGYGYTF. CDR3 coding DNA: TGTGCCAGCAGTGCCCGGGGATATGGCTACACCTTC.